This entry describes one T cell receptor beta chain. Its specificity is unknown. Multiplex touch-down PCR amplified TRB using TRB-A and TRB-B pools in one tube. TCRdb reprocessed the multiplex PCR reads and keeps a single row for each CDR3 protein, giving no DNA. The sample data list some 13,000 distinct CDR3 sequences. The germline gives CDR1 MNHEY, CDR2 SMNVEV (reference sequence). The CDR3 has 15 residues. This record comes from a study of T cell clusters in autoimmune cytopenias. Study observations and caveats: TRB repertoire shifts in secondary cytopenia and chronic lymphocytic leukemia mostly reflected lymphoma, not autoimmunity.

TRB was amplified from 250 ng of peripheral blood genomic DNA per sample. The V and J genes are TRBV27 and TRBJ2-4; TCRdb's D gene call, TRBD1, goes unchecked for lack of DNA. Sample: peripheral blood. This TCR derives from a human donor with an autoimmune cytopenia or autoimmune hepatitis (not recorded which). CDR3 protein: CASSLDRGAKNIQYF.